The rows below give T cell receptor beta chains drawn from one sample of a study of blood T cell repertoires in COVID-19. This table comes from immunoSEQ multiplex PCR, and its TCRdb copy is limited to in-frame clones, with some not included. There are 90,000 to 95,000 clones in the sample; about 90% occur only once, and roughly 8.7% lies in the top ten. The source material was peripheral blood. Every receptor here comes from a woman in her 70s with acute or convalescent COVID-19. The CDR3 runs from the conserved cysteine through the conserved F or W. D genes are given only for firm matches. A clone size is listed for some rows: how often the clone was seen (once, few, many), or a class if it is expanded.

j_call v_call clone_size d_call cdr3_aa cdr3_nt
TRBJ2-3 TRBV5-4 . TRBD1 CASSPTGGRDTQYF TGTGCCAGCAGCCCCACAGGGGGGAGGGATACGCAGTATTTT
TRBJ2-1 TRBV9 . . CASSVALGYRDEQFF TGTGCCAGCAGCGTAGCTTTAGGATACCGGGATGAGCAGTTCTTC
TRBJ1-6 TRBV27 few . CASSKDRTFNSPLHF TGTGCCAGCAGTAAGGACAGAACCTTTAATTCACCCCTCCACTTT
TRBJ2-2 TRBV18 . . CASSLQQGTNTGELFF TGTGCCAGCTCACTACAGCAGGGGACGAACACCGGGGAGCTGTTTTTT
TRBJ2-1 TRBV3-1/TRBV3-2 . TRBD2 CASSLSGEYNEQFF TGTGCCAGCAGCCTTAGCGGGGAGTACAATGAGCAGTTCTTC
TRBJ2-5 TRBV3-1/TRBV3-2 once . CASSQELSGWETQYF TGTGCCAGCAGCCAAGAACTCTCAGGGTGGGAGACCCAGTACTTC
TRBJ2-1 TRBV6-5 . TRBD2 CASSYGRLAGVREQFF TGTGCCAGCAGTTACGGTAGACTAGCGGGGGTCCGTGAGCAGTTCTTC
TRBJ2-1 TRBV28 . TRBD2 CASRTPSSGGSYNEQFF TGTGCCAGCAGGACACCTTCCAGCGGGGGGTCCTACAATGAGCAGTTCTTC
TRBJ1-2 TRBV5-1 . TRBD1 CASSRTGELYGYTF TGCGCCAGCAGCCGGACAGGGGAGTTGTATGGCTACACCTTC
TRBJ1-3 TRBV7-2 . TRBD1 CASSGGRGLGNTIYF TGTGCCAGCAGTGGGGGCAGGGGGCTCGGAAACACCATATATTTT
TRBJ1-1 TRBV5-1 . . CASSHPEWNTEAFF TGCGCCAGCAGCCACCCAGAATGGAACACTGAAGCTTTCTTT
TRBJ2-5 TRBV3-1/TRBV3-2 . TRBD2 CASSQVLASGGPYF TGTGCCAGCAGCCAAGTATTAGCTAGCGGGGGGCCGTACTTC
TRBJ1-5 TRBV11-2 . . CASSPGTKGQQPQHF TGTGCCAGCAGCCCAGGGACAAAGGGTCAACAGCCCCAGCATTTT
TRBJ2-5 TRBV18 . . CASSPNTQETQYF TGTGCCAGCTCACCGAACACCCAAGAGACCCAGTACTTC
TRBJ2-2 TRBV7-3 . . CASSLIASAGRTTGELFF TGTGCCAGCAGCTTAATAGCTAGCGCAGGGAGAACCACCGGGGAGCTGTTTTTT
TRBJ2-2 TRBV19 . TRBD2 CASSMGLAGTGELFF TGTGCCAGTAGTATGGGACTAGCTGGCACCGGGGAGCTGTTTTTT
TRBJ1-6 TRBV10-3 . . CAISENPGHDSPLHF TGTGCCATCAGTGAGAACCCGGGACATGATTCACCCCTCCACTTT
TRBJ2-1 TRBV5-1 . . CASREIGEQFF TGCGCCAGCAGAGAGATCGGTGAGCAGTTCTTC
TRBJ2-1 TRBV11-2 . . CASSLVWGHPDEQFF TGTGCCAGCAGCTTAGTTTGGGGCCATCCAGATGAGCAGTTCTTC
TRBJ2-7 TRBV7-2 . TRBD1 CASSSGTGLSYEQYF TGTGCCAGCAGCTCGGGGACAGGCCTGTCCTACGAGCAGTACTTC
TRBJ2-3 TRBV28 . . CASTPEGEGTDTQYF TGTGCCAGCACCCCTGAGGGGGAGGGGACAGATACGCAGTATTTT
TRBJ2-1 TRBV29-1 . TRBD2 CSVEATSGSYLNRENNEQFF TGCAGCGTTGAAGCGACTAGCGGGTCGTATTTAAATCGGGAAAACAATGAGCAGTTCTTC
TRBJ1-6 TRBV13 . . CASSPRGGVGNSPLHF TGTGCCAGCAGCCCGCGGGGGGGAGTCGGAAATTCACCCCTCCACTTT
TRBJ1-1 TRBV13 . TRBD1 CASSLRQGINRNTEAFF TGTGCCAGCAGCTTAAGACAGGGAATCAACCGAAACACTGAAGCTTTCTTT
TRBJ1-6 TRBV10-3 . TRBD1 CAISGDRGASSPLHF TGTGCCATCAGTGGGGACAGGGGAGCGAGTTCACCCCTCCACTTT
TRBJ2-7 TRBV12-3/TRBV12-4 . . CASSETSYEQYF TGTGCCAGCAGTGAGACTAGCTACGAGCAGTACTTC
TRBJ2-7 TRBV4-1 . . CASSQDGTYYEQYF TGCGCCAGCAGCCAAGATGGGACATACTACGAGCAGTACTTC
TRBJ2-5 TRBV24-1 . . CATSAHPSSGYTQYF TGTGCCACCAGTGCTCATCCTTCATCGGGGTATACCCAGTACTTC